This T cell receptor beta chain originates from a study of kidney transplant recipient with SARS-CoV-2 infection (dated by TCRdb to 2020 to 2022). The CDR3, cysteine through phenylalanine, is 11 amino acids long. CDR1 MNHEY and CDR2 SVGAGI were looked up in the germline V gene. The sample's time point, from its label and the paper: pre-pandemic baseline sample and day 111 after first positive SARS-CoV-2 test. For sequencing, an Illumina MiSeq was employed. Profiling of the peripheral T cell repertoire targeted human TCRbeta genes. The published analysis was carried out like this. Differential clonotype abundance was tested with beta-binomial modelling to account for variability over time. Expanded clonotypes were screened against the ImmuneCODE reference database of SARS-CoV-2-associated TCRs and were mapped to viral genome regions. Additional repertoire analyses examined TRBV gene usage, CDR3 length, CDR3 amino acid overlap between time points, distributions of clonotype abundance, and Jaccard similarity. TCRdb applied fastp at Q25 and MiXCR to the public reads, then kept only in-frame beta chains. Every CDR3 protein is listed once, alongside the most common genes and DNA of its rows. TCRdb, not the authors, supplied the V and J calls. The sample table records fewer than 250,000 distinct CDR3 sequences; about 30% of these occur just once. 7% to 8% of the sample rests with the top ten.

To note about this clonotype: Its antigen remains unidentified. It is unclear where the CDR3 begins or ends on the DNA, so no DNA is shown, and the CDR3 is as TCRdb lists it.

This TCR was recovered from a male patient aged 25-45 years who had COVID-19 and was a kidney transplant recipient. Some T cells may have been brought in with the graft after a transplant. The material was a blood sample, obtained at baseline and on roughly day 110 from a kidney transplant recipient. The V gene is TRBV6-5 and the J gene is TRBJ1-2; the D call TRBD1 from the table was never checked on the DNA. The CDR3 sequence is CAGRGHYGCTF.